This T cell receptor (beta chain) was identified in a study of cytomegalovirus exposure and HLA in healthy donors. The V end lost 4 bases, the J end lost 3 bases, and 22 bases lay between the germline ends. The germline CDR1 and CDR2 sequences are SGHTA and FQGNSA. This CDR3 spans 17 amino acids. At collection, donors were nominally healthy, but unrecorded immune exposures were probable. PCR employed 60 Vbeta and 13 Jbeta primers. Produced via immunoSEQ multiplex PCR; TCRdb's table is partial and in-frame only. The sample records 100,000 to 150,000 clones, 84% being singletons. Sample: PBMCs. This clonotype originated in a man aged 50-60 years in good health and CMV-seronegative. The V call is TRBV7-2, the J call TRBJ2-7, with TRBD2 as a possible D gene (5 bases). CDR3 nucleotide sequence: TGTGCCAGCAGCTCAGGACTCAACAGACTTCAAGGCTACGAGCAGTACTTC. This gives the protein CASSSGLNRLQGYEQYF.